What follows is one T cell receptor (beta chain) and its context. What it recognizes is unknown. Cells were frozen in aliquots of approximately 500,000, and one aliquot per fraction was sequenced. Sequencing was performed with immunoSEQ multiplex PCR; in TCRdb, only in-frame clones are kept and a portion is missing. The profile shows nearly 7,000 clones, approximately 72% of them singletons. These data originate in a study of coeliac disease. Study results and limitations: Control samples showed higher TRB and TRG clonality than intraepithelial and lamina propria samples in active celiac disease. Largely private TRB repertoires meant most sequences were sample-unique. Published gliadin-specific TRB sequences appeared in about 50% of the 18 coeliac samples, 1 of 6 controls.

Germline CDR1 is SGDLS and CDR2 is YYNGEE. The CDR3 length is 14 residues. J lost 6 bases, V lost 0 bases, and 3 bases had no gene match. The sequencing sample was made of lamina propria lymphocytes from the gut. This sequence originates from a man younger than 45 with celiac disease. The V gene is TRBV9, the J gene TRBJ2-3; 8 positions match TRBD2. The CDR3 here is CASSVDPSGDTQYF. CDR3 DNA: TGTGCCAGCAGCGTAGATCCTAGCGGGGATACGCAGTATTTT. Filled out from reference TRBV9 and TRBJ2-3, the complete variable domain reads DSGVTQTPKHLITATGQRVTLRCSPRSGDLSVYWYQQSLDQGLQFLIQYYNGEERAKGNILERFSAQQFPDLHSELNLSSLELGDSALYFCASSVDPSGDTQYFGPGTRLTVL.